This is a list of T cell receptor beta chains from one sample in a study of shared clonotypes between healthy human individuals. Data came from immunoSEQ multiplex PCR; TCRdb stores just in-frame clones and leaves some out. Counted here are under 1,100,000 clones, roughly 80% occurring once; the ten biggest clones make up 1.4%. Sequenced input: memory CD4+ T cells sorted from blood. These TCRs come from a young man in good health. The CDR3 runs from the conserved cysteine through the conserved F or W. Fields, in order: J gene, V gene, CDR3 protein.

>TRBJ2-3|TRBV15
CATSRAGASTDTQYF
>TRBJ2-3|TRBV5-6
CASTFGRTDTQYF
>TRBJ1-1|TRBV6-1
CASSDRPGEAFF
>TRBJ2-3|TRBV30
CAWSLLGGGRPDTQYF
>-|TRBV6-6
CASSYSSGSYEQYF
>TRBJ2-7|TRBV5-6
CASSLSPTSYEQYF
>TRBJ2-6|TRBV10-3
CAISGPSGANVLTF
>TRBJ1-1|TRBV6-4
CASREGGAGTEAFF
>TRBJ2-5|TRBV18
CASRRGQETQYF
>TRBJ2-1|TRBV7-2
CASRSSGLGEQFF
>TRBJ2-7|TRBV7-9
CASSPDLAGEQYF
>TRBJ2-2|TRBV7-6
CASRVEGTLPGELFF
>TRBJ2-1|TRBV5-1
CASSSRTGGDNEQFF
>TRBJ1-2|TRBV30
CAWRPGGGYTF
>TRBJ2-1|TRBV29-1
CSVGLAGASSYNEQFF
>TRBJ1-2|TRBV28
CASSLQGAYGYTF
>TRBJ2-1|TRBV2
CASRSSNTGGNEQFF
>TRBJ1-1|TRBV5-4
CASSLVGGRRNTEAFF
>TRBJ1-6|TRBV16
CASSQDRTNSPLHF
>TRBJ1-6|TRBV28
CASSFEGRSPLHF
>TRBJ1-1|TRBV11-2
CASSLVGRGTEAFF
>TRBJ2-7|TRBV28
CASRPAGTPYEQYF
>TRBJ2-7|TRBV28
CASSLPTPPEQYF
>TRBJ2-5|TRBV7-2
CASSLTRLAGGVLETQYF
>TRBJ2-5|TRBV2
CASSDDGGAQYF
>TRBJ1-1|TRBV6-5
CASRRGRYTEAFF
>TRBJ2-3|TRBV12-5
CASGLRQVGQDTQYF
>TRBJ2-7|TRBV7-9
CASSFRDGSYEQYF
>TRBJ2-3|TRBV11-2
CASSSTLLAGYTDTQYF
>TRBJ1-1|TRBV4-1
CASSQVEWGAQNTEAFF
>TRBJ2-2|TRBV7-6
CASSFQGGGRANTGELFF
>TRBJ2-2|TRBV5-1
CASSFNRGPNTGELFF
>TRBJ2-3|TRBV5-1
CASGEGAHTNTDTQYF
>TRBJ2-7|TRBV11-2
CASSPDGRANQKGEQYF
>TRBJ2-3|TRBV7-2
CASSSQQRDTQYF
>TRBJ2-4|TRBV19
CASGQGENIQYF
>TRBJ1-1|TRBV30
CAWSRQHEAFF
>TRBJ1-1|TRBV18
CASSPGTWMNTEAFF
>TRBJ2-7|TRBV11-2
CASSPRDSNSYEQYF
>TRBJ1-4|TRBV5-1
CASSLVGVEGEKLFF
>TRBJ2-5|TRBV6-1
CASSNGLAGLETQYF
>TRBJ1-1|TRBV28
CASSLARGRNTEAFF
>TRBJ1-2|TRBV6-1
CASSPGGYSYGYTF
>TRBJ1-6|TRBV27
CASRSYDISPLHF
>TRBJ1-5|TRBV10-3
CAISRDRDQPQHF
>TRBJ1-3|TRBV5-1
CASSLNGATGNTIYF
>TRBJ2-3|TRBV14
CASSRTQTSGSTDTQYF
>TRBJ1-1|TRBV6-1
CASNFGEVGSEAFF
>TRBJ2-3|TRBV4-3
CASSQDLALDTQYF
>TRBJ1-2|TRBV18
CASSQNRDRAYGYTF
>TRBJ2-1|TRBV6-1
CASSLAGGNNEQFF